The 7 T cell receptor beta chains listed next were all sequenced from one sample in a study of CD8+ T cells in alopecia areata. RNA extraction was followed by reverse transcription into cDNA, which acted as the sequencing template. The method was immunoSEQ multiplex PCR; TCRdb's version includes in-frame clones alone and lacks a portion of them. Counted here are about 200,000 clones, around 56% occurring once; the ten biggest clones make up approximately 3.4%. The treatment denotes: oral pan-JAK inhibitor, 5-10 mg twice daily. The sample in question was CD4+ T cells sorted from blood, obtained at week 4, from a patient treated with tofacitinib. The receptors stem from a human donor with alopecia areata.

V usage is TRBV29-1 and J usage is TRBJ1-2, with 7 bases identical to TRBD1. V trimming: 6 bases; J trimming: 4 bases; junction bases outside the gene matches: 8. Germline CDR1 and CDR2: SQVTM and ANQGSEA. The CDR3 is made up of 13 amino acids. The DNA for the CDR3 is TGCAGCGTGGACAGACAGGGACCCTATGGCTACACCTTC. Protein product: CSVDRQGPYGYTF.

V usage is TRBV6-5 and J usage is TRBJ1-1; TRBD1 matches 7 bases. J lost 0 bases, V lost 2 bases, and 3 bases had no gene match. There are 15 residues in the CDR3. Germline loops: CDR1 MNHEY, CDR2 SVGAGI. CDR3 region: CASSYTTGLNTEAFF. The CDR3 coding sequence is TGTGCCAGCAGTTACACGACAGGGTTGAACACTGAAGCTTTCTTT.

V and J are TRBV30 and TRBJ1-5; a possible D gene is TRBD1 (6 bases). Germline V CDR1 and CDR2: GTSNPN, SVGIG (reference sequence). CDR3 length: 13 residues. Trimming stripped 2 bases from V and 5 bases from J, with 10 bases between. This CDR3 is CAWSSGGHQPQHF. Here the CDR3 DNA reads TGTGCCTGGAGTAGTGGGGGGCATCAGCCCCAGCATTTT.

V usage is TRBV10-3 and J usage is TRBJ1-5; D not resolved. This CDR3 region has 13 residues. Germline loops: CDR1 ENHRY, CDR2 SYGVKD. V lost 8 bases and J 6 bases, leaving 14 bases between the germline ends. CDR3 sequence reads: CAICPGFGQPQHF. The CDR3 DNA is TGTGCCATCTGCCCGGGGTTCGGTCAGCCCCAGCATTTT.

This CDR3 reads CSASSPGNYGYTF. In DNA form, the CDR3 reads TGCAGCGCCTCAAGTCCCGGGAACTATGGCTACACCTTC. J is TRBJ1-2 and V is TRBV29-1, with no clear D. The length of the CDR3 is 13 residues. Trimming removed 7 bases from V and 2 bases from J, with 14 bases in between. Germline assignment: CDR1 SQVTM and CDR2 ANQGSEA.

The V gene is TRBV5-1, the J gene TRBJ2-3; tentative D call: TRBD1 (6 bases). Deletions cut 0 bases from V and 4 bases from J, with 12 bases between. CDR3 length equals 15 residues. Per the germline V gene, CDR1 is SGHRS and CDR2 is YFSETQ. The CDR3 protein is CASSLADSLADTQYF. CDR3 DNA: TGCGCCAGCAGCTTGGCGGACAGCCTAGCAGATACGCAGTATTTT. Using reference TRBV5-1 and TRBJ2-3 for the parts outside the CDR3, the full variable domain is KAGVTQTPRYLIKTRGQQVTLSCSPISGHRSVSWYQQTPGQGLQFLFEYFSETQRNKGNFPGRFSGRQFSNSRSEMNVSTLELGDSALYLCASSLADSLADTQYFGPGTRLTVL.

This chain connects TRBV29-1 to TRBJ2-2, with 8 bases matching TRBD1. Germline V gene sequence: CDR1 SQVTM, CDR2 ANQGSEA. The junction had 9 bases not matched to a gene; V was cut back by 4 bases and J by 8 bases. The CDR3 sequence is 14 residues long. In DNA form, the CDR3 reads TGCAGCGTTGCGGGGCAGGGGGCGAGAGGGGAGCTGTTTTTT. Amino acid sequence: CSVAGQGARGELFF.